Judged by abundance, the clone carrying this TCR beta chain is medium-sized. CDR3 size: 16 residues. Germline assignment: CDR1 MRHNA and CDR2 SNTAGT. Unmatched junction bases numbered 6, after V lost 3 bases and J lost 3 bases. These data originate in a study of T cell changes during pregnancy in multiple sclerosis. The assay was immunoSEQ multiplex PCR, and TCRdb's table has in-frame clones only and misses some. The sample contains tens of thousands of clones, approximately 90% of which appear only once. This sequence was found in a female donor in good health, enrolled as a control in a pregnancy study. The chain uses TRBV6-4 and TRBJ2-3, with 10 bases identical to TRBD2. The sample was peripheral blood, taken in the first trimester of pregnancy. CDR3 protein: CASSEISGGATDTQYF. The CDR3, as DNA: TGTGCCAGCAGTGAGATCAGCGGGGGGGCGACAGATACGCAGTATTTT.